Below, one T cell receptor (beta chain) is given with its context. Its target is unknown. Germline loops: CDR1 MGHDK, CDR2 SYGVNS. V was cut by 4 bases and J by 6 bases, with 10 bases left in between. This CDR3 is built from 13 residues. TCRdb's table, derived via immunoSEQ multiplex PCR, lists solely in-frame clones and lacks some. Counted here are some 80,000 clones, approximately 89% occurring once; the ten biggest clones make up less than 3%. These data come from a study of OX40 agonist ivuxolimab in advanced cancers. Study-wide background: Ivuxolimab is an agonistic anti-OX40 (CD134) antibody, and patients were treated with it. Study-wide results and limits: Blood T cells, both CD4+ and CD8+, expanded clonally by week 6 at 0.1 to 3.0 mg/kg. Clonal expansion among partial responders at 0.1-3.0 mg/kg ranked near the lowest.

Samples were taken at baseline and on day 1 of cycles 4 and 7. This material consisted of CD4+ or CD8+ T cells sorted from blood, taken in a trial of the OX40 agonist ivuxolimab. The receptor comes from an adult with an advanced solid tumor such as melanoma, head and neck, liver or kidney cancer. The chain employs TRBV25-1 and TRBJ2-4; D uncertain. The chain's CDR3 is CASSGASSNIQYF. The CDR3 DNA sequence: TGTGCCAGCAGTGGGGCCTCTTCAAACATTCAGTACTTC. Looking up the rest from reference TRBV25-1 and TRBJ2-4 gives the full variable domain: EADIYQTPRYLVIGTGKKITLECSQTMGHDKMYWYQQDPGMELHLIHYSYGVNSTEKGDLSSESTVSRIRTEHFPLTLESARPSHTSQYLCASSGASSNIQYFGAGTRLSVL.